Presented here are 20 T cell receptor beta chains from one specimen sequenced in a study of technical replicates of blood from several donors. Profiling relied on immunoSEQ multiplex PCR, and the TCRdb table lists in-frame clones only, not all of them. The sample holds 70,000 to 90,000 clones, 90% to 95% seen once. The material sequenced was T cells isolated from PBMCs. These receptor sequences come from a human donor in good health.

The gene calls are TRBV25-1 and TRBJ1-2; 12 nucleotides agree with TRBD1. This CDR3 is 16 amino acids long. CDR1 and CDR2 from the germline V gene are MGHDK and SYGVNS. Trimming cost V 1 base and J 7 bases; bases outside gene matches: 7. Written as DNA, the CDR3 is TGTGCCAGCAGTGAATGGGGGACAGGGGGCAAAGGTGGCTACACCTTC. Translating it yields CASSEWGTGGKGGYTF.

This chain joins TRBV6-1 and TRBJ2-5; 7 bases fit TRBD2. Per germline, CDR1 MNHNS and CDR2 SASEGT. CDR3 length: 16 residues. Trimming took 1 base from V and 5 from J; bases not matched to a gene: 10. Here the CDR3 DNA reads TGTGCCAGCAGTGAAGAAAGTGGGGAGGGGCCGGAGACCCAGTACTTC. Encoded protein: CASSEESGEGPETQYF.

V and J are TRBV2 and TRBJ1-5, with 7 bases lining up with TRBD1. The germline CDR1 and CDR2 sequences are SNHLY and FYNNEI. V lost 2 bases, J lost 6 bases, and 4 bases stayed unmatched. The CDR3 sequence is 14 residues long. The CDR3 region is CASSEWTGVQPQHF. CDR3 coding DNA: TGTGCCAGCAGTGAATGGACAGGTGTTCAGCCCCAGCATTTT.

V gene TRBV9 combines with J gene TRBJ2-7, with 9 bases that match TRBD2. This CDR3 has 16 amino acids. V lost 0 bases, J lost 3 bases, and 7 bases stayed unmatched. Germline V gene data show CDR1 as SGDLS and CDR2 as YYNGEE. In nucleotides, the CDR3 is TGTGCCAGCAGCGTAGGTTTAGCGGGAGTTTACTACGAGCAGTACTTC. The encoded protein is CASSVGLAGVYYEQYF.

The genes are TRBV7-8 and TRBJ2-7; the D is unclear. The ends were cut back, 5 bases at V and 2 bases at J, with 19 bases in the middle. This CDR3 is built from 16 residues. Germline V CDR1 and CDR2: SGHVS, FQNEAQ. The CDR3 nucleotides read TGTGCCAGCAGCCCGACGAGACAATTCTCACCCTACGAGCAGTACTTC. Translation gives CASSPTRQFSPYEQYF.

CDR3 DNA sequence: TGTGCCAGCAGGTGGGCGGGAGGCAGCAATGAGCAGTTCTTC. This sequence encodes CASRWAGGSNEQFF. V gene TRBV28 combines with J gene TRBJ2-1; 8 nucleotides match TRBD2. J gave up 6 bases and V 6 bases, and 7 bases lay outside the gene matches. Germline V gene data show CDR1 as MDHEN and CDR2 as SYDVKM. The CDR3 is 14 residues long.

This clone has a single count. The chain recombines TRBV2 with TRBJ1-2, with 9 nucleotides matching TRBD1. The junction had 5 bases not matched to a gene; V was cut back by 5 bases and J by 4 bases. The CDR3 runs to 14 residues. From germline, CDR1 is SNHLY and CDR2 FYNNEI. The CDR3 nucleotides are TGTGCCAGCAGTCCGGGACAGGGAGTCTATGGCTACACCTTC. Amino acids: CASSPGQGVYGYTF.

This rearrangement joins TRBV7-3 to TRBJ1-6; the D is unclear. The CDR3 covers 18 residues. V lost 5 bases to trimming and J lost 5 bases, with 22 bases between them. Germline V gene sequence: CDR1 SGHTA, CDR2 FQGTGA. CDR3 nucleotides: TGTGCCAGCAGCCACAAGGCCGAGAGGGAGGTCGATAATTCACCCCTCCACTTT. This codes for CASSHKAEREVDNSPLHF.

This chain connects TRBV5-4 to TRBJ2-5, with TRBD1 as a possible D gene (6 bases). V was clipped by 0 bases and J by 5 bases, with 14 bases between them. Germline lookup yields CDR1 SGHNT and CDR2 YYREEE (reference sequence). The CDR3 is made up of 15 amino acids. DNA of the CDR3: TGTGCCAGCAGCTTGGCAGGGGCAAGTGGTGAGACCCAGTACTTC. It encodes CASSLAGASGETQYF.

This rearrangement joins TRBV25-1 to TRBJ1-5; D not resolved. Germline V gives CDR1 MGHDK, CDR2 SYGVNS. The CDR3 runs 16 residues. Trimming cost V 4 bases and J 2 bases, with 15 bases left between them. CDR3 sequence: CASSGKPITGNQPQHF. CDR3 coding DNA: TGTGCCAGCAGTGGAAAACCGATTACGGGCAATCAGCCCCAGCATTTT. Full variable domain (rest looked up from reference TRBV25-1 and TRBJ1-5): EADIYQTPRYLVIGTGKKITLECSQTMGHDKMYWYQQDPGMELHLIHYSYGVNSTEKGDLSSESTVSRIRTEHFPLTLESARPSHTSQYLCASSGKPITGNQPQHFGDGTRLSIL.

The CDR3 bases are TGTGCCAGCAGTGAAGATCCGGGTCTCTACAATGAGCAGTTCTTC. Translating it yields CASSEDPGLYNEQFF. The chain recombines TRBV6-1 with TRBJ2-1; D not certain. The CDR3 is 15 amino acids. CDR1 MNHNS and CDR2 SASEGT come from the germline V gene. V lost 1 base and J 3 bases, leaving 10 bases between the germline ends.

The chain employs TRBV5-4 and TRBJ2-7; the match to TRBD2 covers 13 bases. The germline V gene encodes CDR1 SGHNT and CDR2 YYREEE (reference sequence). This CDR3 spans 15 amino acids. V shed 4 bases and J 2 bases; nucleotides not matched to a gene: 3. As DNA, the CDR3 is TGTGCCAGCAGCGGAGGACTAGCGGGGGCCTACGAGCAGTACTTC. Its protein product is CASSGGLAGAYEQYF.

The V call is TRBV7-9, the J call TRBJ1-5; TRBD1 might be the D (6 bases). V was clipped by 5 bases and J by 7 bases, with 15 bases between them. Germline assignment: CDR1 SEHNR and CDR2 FQNEAQ (reference sequence). The CDR3 loop spans 14 amino acids. The CDR3 sequence: CASSGAGTMQPQHF. CDR3 DNA: TGTGCCAGCAGCGGGGCCGGGACAATGCAGCCCCAGCATTTT.

The rearrangement links TRBV11-2 to TRBJ1-2, with TRBD1 matching over 7 bases. The germline V gene encodes CDR1 SGHAT and CDR2 FQNNGV. There are 16 residues in the CDR3. V lost 5 bases, J lost 4 bases, and 13 bases stayed unmatched. CDR3 nucleotide sequence: TGTGCCAGCAGCCTAGGTATCCAGGGGGTTGGCTATGGCTACACCTTC. Translated, it gives CASSLGIQGVGYGYTF.

This clone was counted between two and nine times. The chain joins TRBV30 to TRBJ1-5; D not certain. Trimming took 1 base from V and 1 from J, leaving 8 bases between them. The CDR3 is 14 residues long. The germline V gene encodes CDR1 GTSNPN and CDR2 SVGIG (reference sequence). In DNA form, the CDR3 reads TGTGCCTGGAGTGAGCACGTAAGCAATCAGCCCCAGCATTTT. Translating gives CAWSEHVSNQPQHF. Variable domain in full (rest from reference TRBV30 and TRBJ1-5): SQTIHQWPATLVQPVGSPLSLECTVEGTSNPNLYWYRQAAGRGLQLLFYSVGIGQISSEVPQNLSASRPQDRQFILSSKKLLLSDSGFYLCAWSEHVSNQPQHFGDGTRLSIL.

J is TRBJ1-5 and V is TRBV16; 7 nucleotides line up with TRBD1. The CDR3 length is 15 residues. CDR1 and CDR2 (germline): KGHSY, FQNENV. V was pared by 1 base and J by 5 bases, with 5 bases of the junction left unmatched. The CDR3 protein is CASSQWLRGDQPQHF. The CDR3, as DNA: TGTGCCAGCAGCCAATGGCTCAGGGGGGATCAGCCCCAGCATTTT.

The chain joins TRBV11-2 to TRBJ2-7; 13 bases are shared with TRBD2. The CDR3 consists of 17 residues. Trimming took 7 bases from V and 5 from J; bases not matched to a gene: 14. The germline gives CDR1 SGHAT, CDR2 FQNNGV. This CDR3 is CASTIGLAGEVENEQYF. The CDR3 DNA follows: TGTGCCAGCACCATCGGACTAGCGGGAGAAGTCGAAAACGAGCAGTACTTC.

V usage is TRBV7-2 and J usage is TRBJ2-5; perhaps TRBD2 as D (7 bases). V lost 5 bases to trimming and J lost 5 bases, with 12 bases between them. Germline V gives CDR1 SGHTA, CDR2 FQGNSA. This CDR3 comprises 13 residues. The chain's CDR3 is CASSTEGGETQYF. The CDR3 DNA reads as TGTGCCAGCAGCACAGAGGGGGGGGAGACCCAGTACTTC. Complete variable domain (other parts from reference TRBV7-2 and TRBJ2-5): GAGVSQSPSNKVTEKGKDVELRCDPISGHTALYWYRQSLGQGLEFLIYFQGNSAPDKSGLPSDRFSAERTGGSVSTLTIQRTQQEDSAVYLCASSTEGGETQYFGPGTRLLVL.

The V gene is TRBV11-1, the J gene TRBJ2-1, with 9 bases matching TRBD2. This CDR3 spans 17 amino acids. J was trimmed by 3 bases and V by 6 bases; bases with no gene match: 12. Germline CDR1 SGHAT, CDR2 FQDESV (reference sequence). CDR3: CASRSGLASGDYNEQFF. CDR3 nucleotides: TGTGCCAGCAGATCAGGACTAGCGAGTGGGGACTACAATGAGCAGTTCTTC.

This clone showed up many times. J is TRBJ1-1 and V is TRBV6-6; TRBD1 is a possible D gene (5 bases). V lost 5 bases and J 1 base, leaving 8 bases between the germline ends. From germline, CDR1 is MNHNY and CDR2 SVGAGI (reference sequence). CDR3 length: 13 amino acids. DNA for the CDR3: TGTGCCAGCAGTCAGCAGGGGAACACTGAAGCTTTCTTT. Translation gives CASSQQGNTEAFF.